This TCR beta chain was observed in a study of CD8+CD57+ T cells in acquired aplastic anemia. Study findings and constraints: No significant patient-versus-control difference appeared in CD8+ Simpson's diversity. About 30 was the count of CD8+ CDR3 sequences that patients shared with controls.

Genomic DNA constituted the template upon which TCR beta VDJ and CDR3 profiling was performed. TCRdb re-called the reads with MiXCR, one entry per CDR3 protein. The sample holds roughly 160,000 distinct CDR3 sequences, 60% to 80% seen once. Comments on this clonotype: Its target is not known.

Sequenced patients had shown CD8+CD57+ cell expansion by flow cytometry. Each of the patients presented with severe acquired aplastic anemia. No patient had been given any therapy when blood was sampled. The TCR originated in a human donor with aplastic anemia. Sequencing input: sorted CD4+, CD8+, or CD8+CD57+ T cells (not recorded which) from PBMCs.

This CDR3 reads CASSLDMSQETQYF. CDR3 nucleotide sequence: TGTGCCAGCAGCTTGGATATGAGCCAAGAGACCCAGTACTTC. The rearrangement uses TRBV7-9 and TRBJ2-5; D is undetermined. The V gene's germline CDR1 is SEHNR and CDR2 FQNEAQ (reference sequence). Trimming removed 3 bases from V and 1 base from J, with 9 bases in between. CDR3 length: 14 amino acids.